This T cell receptor beta chain was captured in a study of neurological immune-mediated disorders. This clonotype was seen repeatedly, ten times or more. Its antigen is not known. Germline V lookup: CDR1 LGHDT, CDR2 YNNKEL (reference sequence). CDR3 length: 17 residues. V shed 4 bases and J shed 2 bases, with 18 bases lying between them. MiXCR, applied by TCRdb to the 5' RACE reads, yields one record per CDR3 protein. The sample carries some 66,000 distinct CDR3 sequences, around 3.3% recorded once. Study-level results: The absence of any CDR3 amino acid sequence shared by expanded clones across subjects suggests that repertoires were private in all groups.

The TCR comes from a man aged 35 to 55 with multiple sclerosis. The rearrangement uses TRBV3-1 and TRBJ1-5; TRBD1 might be the D (6 bases). The sample comprised PBMCs. CDR3 in DNA: TGTGCCAGCAGCCTCCAGGGCAGGGGAGGAGGCAATCAGCCCCAGCATTTT. It codes for CASSLQGRGGGNQPQHF.